These 22 T cell receptor beta chains were all obtained from the same sample, sequenced in a study of regulatory T cells in long-lasting Graves disease. In building TCR beta libraries, iRepertoire HTBI primers were used together with Arm-PCR of CDR3 regions. From the multiplex PCR reads, TCRdb called clonotypes with MiXCR, one entry per CDR3 protein. In the table there are about 290,000 distinct CDR3 sequences, 22% of which are singletons. The time point is: persistent/refractory GD, antithyroid drugs over 5 years with positive TRAb. From RNA extracted from PBMCs, the TCR library was made. Sequenced here: peripheral blood mononuclear cells (PBMCs), sampled when the disease was refractory, from a patient treated with antithyroid drugs. These receptors originate from a female donor with Graves disease.

Many counts were recorded for this clonotype. The chain has TRBV27 and TRBJ1-1, with a weak D call TRBD1 (5 bases). Germline-derived CDR1 and CDR2 are MNHEY and SMNVEV (reference sequence). This CDR3 contains 15 residues. V shed 3 bases and J shed 0 bases, with 11 bases lying between them. The CDR3 nucleotides are TGTGCCAGCAGTTTTGGTGGGGGGATGAACACTGAAGCTTTCTTT. Its translation: CASSFGGGMNTEAFF.

This clonotype showed up many times. This chain links TRBV6-1 with TRBJ2-7; no reliable D call. The germline V gene encodes CDR1 MNHNS and CDR2 SASEGT. The CDR3 loop spans 13 amino acids. The V gene lost 7 bases and the J gene lost 4 bases, with 14 bases spanning the gap. Here the CDR3 reads CASTPLDGYEQYF. DNA of the CDR3: TGTGCCAGCACCCCTCTCGACGGATACGAGCAGTACTTC.

This clonotype was seen repeatedly, ten times or more. The gene calls are TRBV7-2 and TRBJ2-5, with TRBD2 identical over 8 bases. Germline V gene sequence: CDR1 SGHTA, CDR2 FQGNSA. CDR3 length: 15 amino acids. V shed 0 bases and J 5 bases; nucleotides not matched to a gene: 5. CDR3 in amino acids: CASSLAIAGWETQYF. CDR3 nucleotides: TGTGCCAGCAGCTTAGCGATAGCGGGGTGGGAGACCCAGTACTTC.

In the case of this clonotype: The junction departs from the called germline gene at one end, perhaps through a read error. J is TRBJ2-5 and V is TRBV6-5; the match to TRBD2 covers 11 bases. CDR1 and CDR2 (germline): MNHEY, SVGAGI. This CDR3 region has 12 residues. The CDR3 loop reads CASSYSGTSGFF. CDR3 nucleotide sequence: TGTGCCAGCAGTTACTCCGGGACTAGCGGATTCTTC.

This clonotype occurred a few times. V is TRBV20-1 and J is TRBJ2-7, with D possibly being TRBD1 (5 bases). The CDR3 is 15 residues long. Per the germline V gene, CDR1 is DFQATT and CDR2 is SNEGSKA (reference sequence). V gave up 6 bases and J gave up 3 bases, with 21 bases separating them. The CDR3 DNA reads TGCAGTGCCCCCGTTAATGGACACTCACTCTACGAGCAGTACTTC. It specifies CSAPVNGHSLYEQYF.

This clonotype was seen at least ten times. This chain uses TRBV20-1 with TRBJ1-2; D is possibly TRBD1 (5 bases). V was pared by 2 bases and J by 8 bases, with 18 bases between. In germline, CDR1 is DFQATT, CDR2 SNEGSKA (reference sequence). The CDR3 runs to 14 residues. The CDR3 DNA follows: TGCAGTGCTAGAATATCCGGGACGGGGGTCGGCTACACCTTC. Encoded protein: CSARISGTGVGYTF.

This chain joins TRBV6-5 and TRBJ2-1; TRBD2 is a possible D gene (5 bases). V was shortened by 2 bases and J by 6 bases, with 17 bases between the two germline ends. This CDR3 comprises 16 residues. Germline assignment: CDR1 MNHEY and CDR2 SVGAGI. The CDR3 sequence: CASSYIVANRGNEQFF. The CDR3 DNA reads TGTGCCAGCAGTTACATCGTAGCGAACCGAGGCAATGAGCAGTTCTTC.

The V call is TRBV9, the J call TRBJ2-3, with D tentatively TRBD1 or TRBD2 (6 bases each). This CDR3 contains 14 residues. Trimming removed 4 bases from V and 11 bases from J, with 20 bases in between. Germline CDR1 is SGDLS and CDR2 is YYNGEE. In DNA form, the CDR3 reads TGTGCCAGCAGCTTAGCGGACAGATGGGTCGAGCAGTATTTT. This sequence encodes CASSLADRWVEQYF.

The gene calls are TRBV6-1 and TRBJ2-7, with no clear D. CDR3 length: 12 residues. Between the trimmed V and J ends, which lost 6 bases and 4 bases, there was a span of 10 bases. The germline V gene encodes CDR1 MNHNS and CDR2 SASEGT. This CDR3 reads CASSLLRYEQYF. The CDR3 DNA is TGTGCCAGCAGCCTTCTACGGTACGAGCAGTACTTC.

This clonotype has only a few counts. The chain has TRBV28 and TRBJ2-2; D is unresolved. The CDR3 totals 14 residues. The V gene's germline CDR1 is MDHEN and CDR2 SYDVKM. V shed 4 bases and J shed 6 bases, with 12 bases lying between them. The CDR3 DNA is TGTGCCAGCAGTTCCCCAAACGGTCCCGGGGAGCTGTTTTTT. Its protein is CASSSPNGPGELFF.

The chain has TRBV28 and TRBJ2-1; maybe TRBD1 (5 bases). This CDR3 is built from 14 residues. The V gene's germline CDR1 is MDHEN and CDR2 SYDVKM. V was cut by 2 bases and J by 7 bases, with 12 bases left in between. This CDR3 reads CASSLRGTANEQFF. The CDR3 bases are TGTGCCAGCAGTTTAAGGGGCACAGCGAATGAGCAGTTCTTC.

At least ten counts were recorded for this clonotype. The CDR3: CASSPVGLNTEAFF. DNA of the CDR3: TGCGCCAGCAGCCCGGTAGGACTGAACACTGAAGCTTTCTTT. The rearrangement links TRBV5-1 to TRBJ1-1; D is undetermined. Germline V lookup: CDR1 SGHRS, CDR2 YFSETQ. V gave up 4 bases and J gave up 0 bases, with 10 bases separating them. This CDR3 has 14 amino acids. Variable domain in full (rest from reference TRBV5-1 and TRBJ1-1): KAGVTQTPRYLIKTRGQQVTLSCSPISGHRSVSWYQQTPGQGLQFLFEYFSETQRNKGNFPGRFSGRQFSNSRSEMNVSTLELGDSALYLCASSPVGLNTEAFFGQGTRLTVV.

This clonotype has only a few counts. V usage is TRBV6-1 and J usage is TRBJ2-1, with D maybe TRBD2 (6 bases). V was cut by 6 bases and J by 9 bases, with 18 bases left in between. The CDR3 has 14 residues. The germline V gene has CDR1 MNHNS and CDR2 SASEGT. The CDR3 loop is CASRFGLPGGEQFF. For the CDR3, the DNA is TGTGCCAGCAGATTCGGACTCCCCGGGGGTGAGCAGTTCTTC.

A remark on this clonotype: A much larger clone sits a single nucleotide away, making a read error possible. The V call is TRBV28, the J call TRBJ2-7; D unresolved. Germline lookup yields CDR1 MDHEN and CDR2 SYDVKM. The ends were cut back, 6 bases at V and 5 bases at J, with 8 bases in the middle. This CDR3 is built from 11 residues. The CDR3 DNA reads TGTGCCAGCAGGGTAAACCACGAGCAGTACTTC. It specifies CASRVNHEQYF. Supplemented by reference TRBV28 and TRBJ2-7, the full variable domain reads DVKVTQSSRYLVKRTGEKVFLECVQDMDHENMFWYRQDPGLGLRLIYFSYDVKMKEKGDIPEGYSVSREKKERFSLILESASTNQTSMYLCASRVNHEQYFGPGTRLTVT.

Regarding this clonotype: The germline gene is not matched at one end of the junction; a read error may be the cause. This CDR3 reads CAWDGGAGANVLIF. The CDR3 region has the DNA TGTGCCTGGGACGGGGGCGCTGGGGCCAACGTCCTGATTTTC. The gene calls are TRBV30 and TRBJ2-6, with D possibly called TRBD1 or TRBD2 (6 bases each). This CDR3 region has 14 residues. Germline V gene data show CDR1 as GTSNPN and CDR2 as SVGIG (reference sequence).

The chain carries TRBV7-2 and TRBJ2-3; D is ambiguous. Between the trimmed V and J ends, which lost 5 bases and 0 bases, there was a span of 9 bases. This CDR3 comprises 14 residues. Looked up from germline, CDR1 is SGHTA and CDR2 is FQGNSA. In DNA, the CDR3 is TGTGCCAGCAGCCTCCGATATAGCACAGATACGCAGTATTTT. Protein: CASSLRYSTDTQYF.

This clonotype was recorded many times. This chain uses TRBV28 with TRBJ2-7, with a weak D call TRBD2 (6 bases). The germline CDR1 and CDR2 sequences are MDHEN and SYDVKM. The CDR3 loop spans 12 amino acids. The V and J ends lost 6 bases and 5 bases respectively, with 11 bases between them. CDR3 residues: CASSLTSNEQYF. For the CDR3, the DNA is TGTGCCAGCAGCCTTACTAGCAACGAGCAGTACTTC.

The chain joins TRBV7-3 to TRBJ2-7; TRBD1 agrees at 8 bases. This CDR3 contains 14 residues. V lost 5 bases and J lost 3; bases outside the gene matches: 6. Germline V gene lookup returns CDR1 SGHTA and CDR2 FQGTGA. CDR3 region: CASSAGGVGYEQYF. The CDR3 DNA reads as TGTGCCAGCAGCGCAGGGGGCGTGGGCTACGAGCAGTACTTC.

This chain joins TRBV12-3 or TRBV12-4 and TRBJ2-5, with D maybe TRBD2 (7 bases). CDR3 length: 15 amino acids. V shed 7 bases and J shed 5 bases, with 20 bases lying between them. CDR3 amino acids: CASNPGGGRGETQYF. As DNA, the CDR3 is TGTGCCAGCAACCCCGGCGGGGGCCGGGGGGAGACCCAGTACTTC.

This clonotype was seen more than once but under ten times. The J gene is TRBJ2-2, the V gene TRBV7-3, with 9 bases fitting TRBD2. The CDR3 has 14 amino acids. The V gene end was trimmed by 9 bases and the J gene end by 6 bases; junction bases not matched to a gene: 8. Germline V gives CDR1 SGHTA, CDR2 FQGTGA. CDR3 coding DNA: TGTGCCAGTAGGACCGCGGGAGGGTCCGGGGAGCTGTTTTTT. Translated, it gives CASRTAGGSGELFF.

This clonotype was seen more than once but under ten times. This chain joins TRBV28 and TRBJ2-3; possibly TRBD2 for D (5 bases). V was cut by 1 base and J by 5 bases, with 10 bases left in between. The V gene's germline CDR1 is MDHEN and CDR2 SYDVKM. The CDR3 is made up of 14 amino acids. The CDR3 nucleotides read TGTGCCAGCAGTTTATTGTCAAGCGGAGATACGCAGTATTTT. Translation gives CASSLLSSGDTQYF.

This clonotype was detected ten times or more. The chain couples TRBV12-3 or TRBV12-4 to TRBJ2-5; D not resolved. The CDR3 extends over 13 amino acids. Trimming removed 3 bases at V and 3 bases at J, with 8 bases between. The CDR3: CASSFLQEETQYF. The CDR3 DNA is TGTGCCAGCAGTTTTCTTCAGGAAGAGACCCAGTACTTC.